This T cell receptor beta chain came from a study of blood T cell repertoires in COVID-19. Clones were read by immunoSEQ multiplex PCR, and TCRdb kept only the in-frame ones, dropping some. The top ten clones hold roughly 11% of a sample with 15,000 to 20,000 clones, 80% of them seen once. The junction had 3 bases not matched to a gene; V was cut back by 2 bases and J by 4 bases. The CDR3 length is 14 residues. Germline-derived CDR1 and CDR2 are MNHEY and SVGAGI. The sample consisted of peripheral blood. This sequence originates from an elderly man with acute or convalescent COVID-19. The chain joins TRBV6-5 to TRBJ2-7; 9 nucleotides match TRBD1. The CDR3 DNA sequence: TGTGCCAGCAGTTACGGGACAGGGAAGTACGAGCAGTACTTC. Its translation is CASSYGTGKYEQYF.